One sample yielded the 4 T cell receptor beta chains listed below, sequenced in a study of T cells in Graves' hyperthyroidism and ophthalmopathy. RNA transcripts provided the source from which TCR beta CDR3 regions were amplified. An initial round of RT-PCR targeting the TCR CDR3 relied on the HTBI primer set. One entry per CDR3 protein results from TCRdb running MiXCR on the multiplex PCR reads. Of nearly 600,000 distinct CDR3 sequences in the sample, approximately 15% were seen once. Specimen: blood. These receptors all stem from a woman aged 18-30 years with Graves' ophthalmopathy.

This clonotype was found many times. The chain couples TRBV5-1 to TRBJ2-7; 9 bases are shared with TRBD1. Germline V gene sequence: CDR1 SGHRS, CDR2 YFSETQ. This CDR3 comprises 16 residues. Trimming at V came to 0 bases and at J to 2 bases, leaving 6 bases not matched to a gene. CDR3 loop: CASSLATGTGPYEQYF. CDR3 bases: TGCGCCAGCAGCTTGGCCACCGGGACAGGGCCCTACGAGCAGTACTTC.

This clonotype was counted many times. The chain uses TRBV3-1 and TRBJ2-7; 14 bases are shared with TRBD2. V was pared by 0 bases and J by 5 bases, with 3 bases of the junction left unmatched. Germline V CDR1 and CDR2: LGHDT, YNNKEL (reference sequence). This CDR3 has 16 residues. CDR3 DNA sequence: TGTGCCAGCAGCCAAGATGGGACTAGCGGGAGTAACGAGCAGTACTTC. Translated: CASSQDGTSGSNEQYF.

This clonotype has ten or more counts. The CDR3 DNA sequence: TGTGCCAGTAGTATAGATCCCAGCAGCTACGAGCAGTACTTC. This codes for CASSIDPSSYEQYF. V gene TRBV19 combines with J gene TRBJ2-7; no clear D. The V end lost 0 bases, the J end lost 3 bases, and 9 bases lay between the germline ends. The CDR3 runs 14 residues. Germline values: CDR1 LNHDA, CDR2 SQIVND (reference sequence).

There are many counts of this clonotype. This sequence joins TRBV13 and TRBJ1-4; the D is unclear. Looked up from germline, CDR1 is PRHDT and CDR2 is FYEKMQ (reference sequence). CDR3 size: 14 residues. V was trimmed by 5 bases and J by 7 bases, leaving 14 bases between them. CDR3 amino acids: CASSSRTGTEKLFF. Here the CDR3 DNA reads TGTGCCAGCAGCAGCCGGACGGGCACTGAAAAACTGTTTTTT.